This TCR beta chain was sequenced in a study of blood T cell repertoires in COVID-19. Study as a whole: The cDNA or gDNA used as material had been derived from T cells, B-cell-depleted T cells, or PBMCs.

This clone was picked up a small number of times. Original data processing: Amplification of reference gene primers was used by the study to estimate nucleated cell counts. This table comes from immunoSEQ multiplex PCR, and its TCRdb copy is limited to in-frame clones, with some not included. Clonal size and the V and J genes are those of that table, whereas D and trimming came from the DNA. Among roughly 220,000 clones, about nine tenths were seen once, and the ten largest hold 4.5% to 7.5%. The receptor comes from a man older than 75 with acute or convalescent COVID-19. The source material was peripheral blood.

CDR3 residues: CASMAGPGYGYTF. The DNA of the CDR3 is TGTGCCAGCATGGCTGGGCCAGGCTATGGCTACACCTTC. The chain links TRBV12-3 or TRBV12-4 to TRBJ1-2, with no clear D. Between the trimmed V and J ends, which lost 7 bases and 4 bases, there was a span of 13 bases. This CDR3 is built from 13 residues.